This T cell receptor beta chain was captured by sequencing in a study of T cell repertoires in cytomegalovirus infection. Study at large: CMV infection together with matching HLA type was indicated by public TCR beta signatures.

This CDR3 contains 17 residues. Trimming took 0 bases from V and 2 from J, leaving 17 bases between them. In germline, CDR1 is DFQATT, CDR2 SNEGSKA (reference sequence). This clonotype came up many times. TCRdb reanalysed the reads using MiXCR and keeps one entry per CDR3 protein. The table records tens of thousands of distinct CDR3 sequences, under 4.5% of them present only once. V and J are TRBV20-1 and TRBJ1-3; D possibly corresponds to TRBD1 (5 bases). This TCR was recovered from a human donor in good health (CMV status not recorded). Some clones in this sample may be carry-over from other donors' samples. Sequencing input: PBMCs. This CDR3 is CSARDIGAGTAGNTIYF. The CDR3 region has the DNA TGCAGTGCTAGAGATATAGGTGCCGGGACGGCTGGAAACACCATATATTTT.